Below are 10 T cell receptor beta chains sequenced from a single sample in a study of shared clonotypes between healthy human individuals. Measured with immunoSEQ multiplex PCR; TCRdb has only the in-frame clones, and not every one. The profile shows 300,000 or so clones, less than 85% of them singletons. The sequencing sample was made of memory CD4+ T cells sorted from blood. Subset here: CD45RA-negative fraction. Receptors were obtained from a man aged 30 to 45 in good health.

CDR3: CASSLGTTVKQYF. The CDR3 coding sequence is TGTGCCAGCAGCTTGGGGACTACCGTTAAGCAGTACTTC. This chain uses TRBV7-2 with TRBJ2-7; 7 bases agree with TRBD2. This CDR3 has 13 amino acids. Germline V gives CDR1 SGHTA, CDR2 FQGNSA. With V trimmed by 3 bases and J by 8 bases, 7 bases remained unmatched.

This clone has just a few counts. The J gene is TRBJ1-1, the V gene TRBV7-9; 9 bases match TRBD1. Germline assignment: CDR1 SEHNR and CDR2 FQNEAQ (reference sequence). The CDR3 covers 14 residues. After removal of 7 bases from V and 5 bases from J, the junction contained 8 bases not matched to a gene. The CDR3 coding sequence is TGTGCCAGCATCAAACAGGGGGCCGGGACTGAAGCTTTCTTT. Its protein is CASIKQGAGTEAFF. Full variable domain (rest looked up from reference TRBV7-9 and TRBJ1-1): DTGVSQNPRHKITKRGQNVTFRCDPISEHNRLYWYRQTLGQGPEFLTYFQNEAQLEKSRLLSDRFSAERPKGSFSTLEIQRTEQGDSAMYLCASIKQGAGTEAFFGQGTRLTVV.

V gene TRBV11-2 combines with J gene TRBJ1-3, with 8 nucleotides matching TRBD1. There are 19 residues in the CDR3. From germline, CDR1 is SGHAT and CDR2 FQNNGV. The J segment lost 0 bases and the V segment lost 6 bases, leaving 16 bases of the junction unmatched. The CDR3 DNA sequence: TGTGCCAGCAGTTATGCCGGGACAGGATCTGTCATCTCTGGAAACACCATATATTTT. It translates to CASSYAGTGSVISGNTIYF.

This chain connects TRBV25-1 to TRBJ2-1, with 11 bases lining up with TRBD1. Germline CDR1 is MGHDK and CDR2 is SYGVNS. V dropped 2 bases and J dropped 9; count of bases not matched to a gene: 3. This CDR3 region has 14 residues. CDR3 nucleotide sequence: TGTGCCAGCAGTGAAGGACAGGGGGCCGGTGAGCAGTTCTTC. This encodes CASSEGQGAGEQFF.

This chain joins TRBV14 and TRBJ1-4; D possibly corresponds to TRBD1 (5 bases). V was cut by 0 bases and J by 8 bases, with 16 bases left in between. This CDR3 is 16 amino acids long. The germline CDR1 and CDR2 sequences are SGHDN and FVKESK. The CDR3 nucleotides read TGTGCCAGCAGCCAAGATTTCGGGGCCAGAGTGGAAAAACTGTTTTTT. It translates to CASSQDFGARVEKLFF.

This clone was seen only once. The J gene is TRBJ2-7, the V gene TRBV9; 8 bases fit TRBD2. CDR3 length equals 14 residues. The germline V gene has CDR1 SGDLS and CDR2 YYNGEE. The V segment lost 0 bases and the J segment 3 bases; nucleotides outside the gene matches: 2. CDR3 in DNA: TGTGCCAGCAGCGTAGCCGCGGGAGGCTACGAGCAGTACTTC. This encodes CASSVAAGGYEQYF.

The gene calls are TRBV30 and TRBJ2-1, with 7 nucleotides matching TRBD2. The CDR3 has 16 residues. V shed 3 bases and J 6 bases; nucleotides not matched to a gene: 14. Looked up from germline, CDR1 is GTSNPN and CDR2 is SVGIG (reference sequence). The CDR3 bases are TGTGCCTGGAGGTTGCGCGGGAGCCGCAGGATCAATGAGCAGTTCTTC. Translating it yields CAWRLRGSRRINEQFF.

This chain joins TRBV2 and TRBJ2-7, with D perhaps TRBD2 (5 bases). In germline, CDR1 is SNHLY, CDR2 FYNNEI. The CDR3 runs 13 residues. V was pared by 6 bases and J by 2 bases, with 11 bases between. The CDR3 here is CASSGGLTYEQYF. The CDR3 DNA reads TGTGCCAGCAGCGGAGGACTCACCTACGAGCAGTACTTC.

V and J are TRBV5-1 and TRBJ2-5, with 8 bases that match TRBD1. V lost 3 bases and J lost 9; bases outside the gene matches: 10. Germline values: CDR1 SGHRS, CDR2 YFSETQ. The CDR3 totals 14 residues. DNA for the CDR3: TGCGCCAGCAGCTCCGACAGGGGACCAGGGGCCCAGTACTTC. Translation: CASSSDRGPGAQYF.

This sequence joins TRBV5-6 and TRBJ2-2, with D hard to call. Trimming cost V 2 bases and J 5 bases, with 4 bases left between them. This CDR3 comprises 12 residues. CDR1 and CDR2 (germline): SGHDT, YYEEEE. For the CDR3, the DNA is TGTGCCAGCAGCTTTGTAACCGGGGAGCTGTTTTTT. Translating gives CASSFVTGELFF.